Listed below are T cell receptor beta chains from one sample, sequenced in a study of primary melanoma T cells and metastatic recurrence. This table comes from immunoSEQ multiplex PCR, and its TCRdb copy is limited to in-frame clones, with some not included. This repertoire shows approximately 790 clones, about 80% found once; its top ten account for approximately 15%. The specimen sequenced was melanoma tumor tissue. These TCRs come from a human donor with melanoma. Each CDR3 is given with its conserved first and last residue. Fields, in order: clone size, J gene, V gene, D gene, CDR3 protein, CDR3 DNA. D genes are given only for firm matches. Size values are once, few and many counts, or a class for expanded clones, and some rows have none.

size: NA; J: TRBJ2-1; V: TRBV10-3; D: NA; CDR3: CAICGGDSYNEQFF; DNA: TGTGCCATCTGCGGAGGGGACTCCTACAATGAGCAGTTCTTC
size: NA; J: TRBJ2-1; V: TRBV30; D: NA; CDR3: CAWSDSSSYNEQFF; DNA: TGTGCCTGGAGTGATTCAAGCTCCTACAATGAGCAGTTCTTC
size: NA; J: TRBJ1-5; V: TRBV6-8; D: NA; CDR3: CASSPLGGAYGPQHF; DNA: TGTGCCAGCAGTCCCCTCGGGGGCGCTTACGGCCCCCAGCATTTT
size: NA; J: TRBJ2-7; V: TRBV6-8; D: TRBD1; CDR3: CAISAGTGGYEQYF; DNA: TGTGCCATCAGCGCCGGGACAGGGGGCTACGAGCAGTACTTC
size: few; J: TRBJ1-5; V: TRBV6-8; D: TRBD1; CDR3: CASSYSSGTGNQPQHF; DNA: TGTGCCAGCAGTTACTCATCCGGGACAGGGAACCAGCCCCAGCATTTT
size: NA; J: TRBJ1-3; V: TRBV6-8; D: TRBD1; CDR3: CASSPATGFGNTIYF; DNA: TGTGCCAGCAGCCCTGCGACAGGGTTTGGAAACACCATATATTTT
size: NA; J: TRBJ2-7; V: TRBV28; D: TRBD2; CDR3: CASSLGLAGVEEQYF; DNA: TGTGCCAGCAGCCTAGGACTAGCGGGAGTGGAAGAGCAGTACTTC
size: NA; J: TRBJ1-6; V: TRBV11-3; D: NA; CDR3: CASSLGGRSNSPLHF; DNA: TGTGCCAGCAGCTTAGGCGGGCGATCTAATTCACCCCTCCACTTT
size: NA; J: TRBJ2-2; V: TRBV7-1; D: NA; CDR3: CASSGGPYTGELFF; DNA: TGTGCCAGCAGCGGGGGACCTTACACCGGGGAGCTGTTTTTT
size: NA; J: TRBJ2-2; V: TRBV11-3; D: NA; CDR3: CASSLDAGIGELFF; DNA: TGTGCCAGCAGCTTAGACGCGGGTATCGGGGAGCTGTTTTTT
size: NA; J: TRBJ2-1; V: TRBV11-3; D: TRBD2; CDR3: CASSSLGLAGARSYNEQFF; DNA: TGTGCCAGCTCCTCCCTTGGACTAGCGGGAGCTCGGTCCTACAATGAGCAGTTCTTC
size: once; J: TRBJ2-7; V: TRBV18; D: TRBD1; CDR3: CASSRQGATYEQYF; DNA: TGTGCCAGCTCACGGCAGGGGGCCACCTACGAGCAGTACTTC
size: NA; J: TRBJ1-2; V: TRBV10-2; D: TRBD1; CDR3: CASSGGQTNYGYTF; DNA: TGCGCCAGCAGTGGGGGACAGACTAACTATGGCTACACCTTC
size: NA; J: TRBJ2-5; V: TRBV7-4; D: NA; CDR3: CASSPSIGLGRGYF; DNA: TGTGCCAGCAGCCCGAGTATCGGGTTGGGGAGAGGGTACTTC
size: NA; J: TRBJ2-2; V: TRBV6-8; D: NA; CDR3: CAITRDQNTGELFF; DNA: TGTGCCATCACTCGGGATCAGAACACCGGGGAGCTGTTTTTT
size: few; J: TRBJ1-3; V: TRBV11-3; D: TRBD1; CDR3: CASSLDRGFSGNTIYF; DNA: TGTGCCAGCAGCTTGGACAGGGGGTTCTCTGGAAACACCATATATTTT
size: once; J: TRBJ1-5; V: TRBV19; D: TRBD1; CDR3: CASSRDRGGQPQHF; DNA: TGTGCCAGTAGTAGGGACAGGGGCGGTCAGCCCCAGCATTTT
size: once; J: TRBJ1-5; V: TRBV19; D: NA; CDR3: CASSPRPGRRSNQPQHF; DNA: TGTGCCAGTAGTCCCCGACCAGGGAGGCGAAGCAATCAGCCCCAGCATTTT
size: NA; J: TRBJ1-5; V: TRBV12-5; D: TRBD1; CDR3: CASNRGGRQPQHF; DNA: TGTGCCAGCAACAGGGGCGGGCGACAGCCCCAGCATTTT
size: NA; J: TRBJ2-2; V: TRBV18; D: NA; CDR3: CASSPYTRGQSDTGELFF; DNA: TGTGCCAGCTCACCCTATACGCGGGGGCAGAGCGACACCGGGGAGCTGTTTTTT
size: few; J: TRBJ1-2; V: TRBV11-3; D: NA; CDR3: CASSLRGNGLDGYTF; DNA: TGTGCCAGCAGCTTGCGGGGGAACGGTCTAGATGGCTACACCTTC
size: NA; J: TRBJ1-1; V: TRBV6-8; D: TRBD1; CDR3: CASSYPFYRGRTEAFF; DNA: TGTGCCAGCAGTTACCCATTCTACAGGGGTCGGACTGAAGCTTTCTTT
size: NA; J: TRBJ2-7; V: TRBV19; D: NA; CDR3: CASSIVLGIYEQYF; DNA: TGTGCCAGTAGTATTGTCCTGGGGATCTACGAGCAGTACTTC
size: NA; J: TRBJ1-1; V: TRBV19; D: NA; CDR3: CASKEALNTEAFF; DNA: TGTGCCAGTAAGGAGGCTCTGAACACTGAAGCTTTCTTT
size: NA; J: TRBJ1-6; V: TRBV11-3; D: TRBD1; CDR3: CASSLGTVGNSPLHF; DNA: TGTGCCAGCAGCTTGGGGACAGTTGGAAATTCACCCCTCCACTTT
size: few; J: TRBJ2-1; V: TRBV6-8; D: TRBD2; CDR3: CASSYSSSGRNNEQFF; DNA: TGTGCCAGCAGTTACTCGAGTAGCGGGAGGAACAATGAGCAGTTCTTC
size: NA; J: TRBJ2-3; V: TRBV1; D: NA; CDR3: CASSHGPVDTQYF; DNA: TGCGCCAGCAGCCACGGCCCGGTCGATACGCAGTATTTT
size: NA; J: TRBJ1-1; V: TRBV11-3; D: NA; CDR3: CASSASAVRTEAFF; DNA: TGTGCCAGCAGCGCCTCGGCAGTCAGGACTGAAGCTTTCTTT
size: NA; J: TRBJ1-2; V: TRBV19; D: NA; CDR3: CASSRPGGHYGYTF; DNA: TGTGCCAGTTCCCGCCCGGGAGGACACTATGGCTACACCTTC
size: few; J: TRBJ2-5; V: TRBV6-8; D: NA; CDR3: CASSDRGPLTQYF; DNA: TGTGCCAGCAGTGACCGGGGACCGTTGACCCAGTACTTC
size: NA; J: TRBJ1-3; V: TRBV7-1; D: NA; CDR3: CASSLMRARGNTIYF; DNA: TGTGCCAGCAGCTTAATGCGGGCGCGGGGAAACACCATATATTTT
size: NA; J: TRBJ1-2; V: TRBV1; D: NA; CDR3: CASSQGTGRYGYTF; DNA: TGCGCCAGCAGCCAGGGGACAGGGCGCTATGGCTACACCTTC
size: NA; J: TRBJ2-7; V: TRBV11-3; D: TRBD2; CDR3: CASSLLAGTYEQYF; DNA: TGTGCCAGCAGCTTACTAGCGGGGACCTACGAGCAGTACTTC
size: NA; J: TRBJ2-7; V: TRBV7-1; D: TRBD1; CDR3: CASSFRQGYEQYF; DNA: TGTGCCAGCAGCTTCCGACAGGGCTACGAGCAGTACTTC
size: NA; J: TRBJ2-3; V: TRBV5-1; D: TRBD1; CDR3: CASSLGGQGLDTQYF; DNA: TGCGCCAGCAGCTTGGGGGGACAGGGTCTCGATACGCAGTATTTT
size: NA; J: TRBJ1-2; V: TRBV5-1; D: TRBD1; CDR3: CASSRGGTAGGGYTF; DNA: TGCGCCAGCAGCCGGGGAGGGACAGCAGGAGGAGGCTACACCTTC
size: NA; J: TRBJ2-5; V: TRBV5-1; D: TRBD1; CDR3: CASSSGTGRETQYF; DNA: TGCGCCAGCAGCTCCGGGACAGGGAGAGAGACCCAGTACTTC
size: NA; J: TRBJ1-1; V: TRBV6-8; D: NA; CDR3: CASSYSPRTFGTEAFF; DNA: TGTGCCAGCAGTTACTCCCCAAGAACTTTCGGTACTGAAGCTTTCTTT
size: NA; J: TRBJ2-7; V: TRBV12-2; D: NA; CDR3: CASRLAVGLAGVKYEQYF; DNA: TGTGCAAGTCGCTTAGCCGTCGGGCTAGCGGGGGTCAAGTACGAGCAGTACTTC
size: NA; J: TRBJ1-5; V: TRBV29-1; D: TRBD1; CDR3: CSVMTGSNQPQHF; DNA: TGCAGCGTCATGACAGGGAGCAATCAGCCCCAGCATTTT
size: NA; J: TRBJ1-1; V: TRBV7-7; D: NA; CDR3: CASSLPGRVNTEAFF; DNA: TGTGCCAGCAGCTTACCGGGACGGGTGAACACTGAAGCTTTCTTT
size: NA; J: TRBJ1-2; V: TRBV19; D: TRBD1; CDR3: CASSTGQGYYGYTF; DNA: TGTGCCAGTAGTACGGGACAGGGGTACTATGGCTACACCTTC
size: NA; J: TRBJ2-7; V: TRBV7-5; D: NA; CDR3: CASSLELAGYEQYF; DNA: TGTGCCAGCAGCTTGGAACTAGCGGGCTACGAGCAGTACTTC
size: NA; J: TRBJ1-1; V: TRBV30; D: NA; CDR3: CAWNRVSKAFF; DNA: TGTGCCTGGAACCGGGTATCGAAAGCTTTCTTT
size: NA; J: TRBJ1-4; V: TRBV23-1; D: NA; CDR3: CASSQDGGDANEKLFF; DNA: TGCGCCAGCAGCCAAGACGGGGGCGATGCTAATGAAAAACTGTTTTTT
size: NA; J: TRBJ2-2; V: TRBV6-8; D: TRBD1; CDR3: CAIRGQPNEYTNTGELFF; DNA: TGTGCCATCAGGGGACAGCCCAACGAATATACGAACACCGGGGAGCTGTTTTTT
size: NA; J: TRBJ2-7; V: TRBV6-8; D: NA; CDR3: CASSQDWSYEQYF; DNA: TGTGCCAGCTCACAAGACTGGTCCTACGAGCAGTACTTC
size: few; J: TRBJ2-3; V: TRBV11-3; D: TRBD2; CDR3: CASSSGLRGADTQYF; DNA: TGTGCCAGCAGCTCCGGTTTGCGGGGGGCAGATACGCAGTATTTT
size: once; J: TRBJ1-3; V: TRBV11-3; D: NA; CDR3: CASSLEPSFGNTIYF; DNA: TGTGCCAGCAGCTTAGAGCCTAGCTTTGGAAACACCATATATTTT
size: NA; J: TRBJ2-7; V: TRBV5-1; D: TRBD1; CDR3: CASSAGQGADYEQYF; DNA: TGCGCCAGCAGCGCGGGACAGGGGGCAGACTACGAGCAGTACTTC
size: NA; J: TRBJ2-2; V: TRBV4-1; D: NA; CDR3: CASSQESGELFF; DNA: TGCGCCAGCAGCCAAGAGAGTGGGGAGCTGTTTTTT
size: NA; J: TRBJ2-7; V: TRBV22-1; D: NA; CDR3: CASSLGTSYKQYF; DNA: TGTGCCAGCAGTTTGGGGACATCGTACAAGCAGTACTTC
size: NA; J: TRBJ2-5; V: TRBV14; D: NA; CDR3: CASSLASQGTQYF; DNA: TGTGCCAGCAGCCTAGCGTCCCAGGGGACTCAGTACTTC
size: NA; J: TRBJ1-5; V: TRBV7-7; D: NA; CDR3: CASSTNLGGSSQPQHF; DNA: TGTGCCAGCAGCACCAATCTAGGGGGGAGTAGTCAGCCCCAGCATTTT
size: NA; J: TRBJ1-3; V: TRBV11-3; D: TRBD1; CDR3: CASSFGTGAGGNTIYF; DNA: TGTGCCAGCAGCTTCGGGACAGGGGCTGGTGGAAACACCATATATTTT
size: NA; J: TRBJ1-5; V: TRBV19; D: NA; CDR3: CASRQSNQPQHF; DNA: TGTGCCAGTAGACAGTCCAATCAGCCCCAGCATTTT
size: few; J: TRBJ2-7; V: TRBV6-8; D: TRBD2; CDR3: CASATSGNHEQYF; DNA: TGTGCCAGCGCGACTAGCGGGAACCACGAGCAGTACTTC
size: once; J: TRBJ2-3; V: TRBV19; D: NA; CDR3: CASKQGSTNTQYF; DNA: TGTGCCAGTAAGCAGGGAAGCACAAATACGCAGTATTTT
size: few; J: TRBJ2-2; V: TRBV15; D: NA; CDR3: CATSRDGANPTTGELFF; DNA: TGTGCCACCAGCAGAGATGGGGCTAATCCGACCACCGGGGAGCTGTTTTTT
size: NA; J: TRBJ2-7; V: TRBV18; D: NA; CDR3: CASSPPSASGNEQYF; DNA: TGTGCCAGCTCACCCCCCAGTGCTTCCGGGAACGAGCAGTACTTC